Listed below are T cell receptor beta chains from one sample, sequenced in a study of early T cells in non-severe SARS-CoV-2 infection. MiXCR, run by TCRdb on the 5' RACE reads, gives a single entry per CDR3 protein. The sample includes 60,000 to 70,000 distinct CDR3 sequences, around 8.7% seen only once; the top ten take about 3.5%. The sample comprised whole blood. All receptors come from an adult who was a healthcare worker with PCR-confirmed SARS-CoV-2 infection or an uninfected control (not recorded which). Each CDR3 is given with its conserved first and last residue. The D gene is left open where the match is weak. The size of a clone is reported for some rows only, either as once, few or many, or as a class for expanded clones.

clone size,J gene,V gene,D gene,CDR3 protein,CDR3 DNA
few,TRBJ2-7,TRBV28,NA,CASSSFRTPLEQYF,TGTGCCAGCAGTTCTTTTCGGACACCCCTCGAGCAGTACTTC
NA,TRBJ2-2,TRBV29-1,NA,CSVPRGTGELFF,TGCAGCGTTCCCAGGGGAACCGGGGAGCTGTTTTTT
NA,TRBJ2-1,TRBV7-2,TRBD2,CASSSSGVAGSYNEQFF,TGTGCCAGCAGCTCCTCTGGGGTAGCGGGATCCTACAATGAGCAGTTCTTC
few,TRBJ1-4,TRBV15,NA,CATSREQGVKGSNEKLFF,TGTGCCACCAGCAGAGAACAGGGTGTAAAAGGCTCTAATGAAAAACTGTTTTTT
NA,TRBJ2-7,TRBV20-1,TRBD2,CSAIDASRTSGATGYYEQYF,TGCAGTGCTATAGACGCCAGCAGGACTAGCGGGGCAACTGGGTACTACGAGCAGTACTTC
few,TRBJ1-4,TRBV5-1,NA,CASSFGTAEKLFF,TGCGCCAGCAGCTTCGGGACCGCCGAAAAACTGTTTTTT
few,TRBJ2-1,TRBV5-1,TRBD2,CASSLGLAGGTYNEQFF,TGCGCCAGCAGCCTGGGACTAGCGGGAGGAACCTACAATGAGCAGTTCTTC
NA,TRBJ2-7,TRBV5-4,NA,CASSLGTANFYEQYF,TGTGCCAGCAGCTTGGGGACAGCCAACTTCTACGAGCAGTACTTC
NA,TRBJ2-7,TRBV4-3,NA,CASSQDRGEQYF,TGCGCCAGCAGCCAAGATCGGGGCGAGCAGTACTTC
few,TRBJ1-5,TRBV12-3/TRBV12-4,TRBD1,CASSRDRGRDQPQHF,TGTGCCAGCAGCCGGGACAGGGGGCGCGATCAGCCCCAGCATTTT
NA,TRBJ2-5,TRBV27,NA,CASKPTRTGPGTQYF,TGTGCCAGCAAACCCACCCGGACGGGTCCCGGGACCCAGTACTTC
few,TRBJ1-3,TRBV6-5,NA,CASSRDLGGHAGNTIYF,TGTGCCAGCAGTCGGGACCTTGGCGGACATGCTGGAAACACCATATATTTT
many,TRBJ2-1,TRBV20-1,NA,CSAPSRDWGNEQFF,TGCAGTGCCCCCTCCCGGGACTGGGGCAATGAGCAGTTCTTC
NA,TRBJ2-5,TRBV2,NA,CASKGEETQYF,TGTGCCAGCAAAGGGGAAGAGACCCAGTACTTC
NA,TRBJ2-3,TRBV11-3,NA,CASSSGRSTDTQYF,TGTGCCAGCAGCTCGGGACGGAGCACAGATACGCAGTATTTT
many,TRBJ2-2,TRBV5-1,NA,CASSLDTGELFF,TGCGCCAGCAGCTTGGACACCGGGGAGCTGTTTTTT
NA,TRBJ2-2,TRBV3-1,NA,CASSQRAELFF,TGTGCCAGCAGCCAACGTGCGGAGCTGTTTTTT
few,TRBJ2-6,TRBV29-1,NA,CSVGREANVLTF,TGCAGCGTGGGCCGAGAAGCCAACGTCCTGACTTTC
NA,TRBJ2-1,TRBV12-3/TRBV12-4,NA,CASSLNRDGEQFF,TGTGCCAGCAGTCTTAACAGGGATGGTGAGCAGTTCTTC
few,TRBJ2-5,TRBV7-6,NA,CASSTGTPEETQYF,TGTGCCAGCAGCACAGGGACTCCTGAAGAGACCCAGTACTTC
NA,TRBJ1-2,TRBV4-3,NA,CASSQNSNYGYTF,TGCGCCAGCAGCCAGAACTCTAACTATGGCTACACCTTC
NA,TRBJ2-1,TRBV7-2,TRBD2,CASSSSGTRLQFF,TGTGCCAGCAGCTCATCCGGGACTAGGTTGCAGTTCTTC
NA,TRBJ2-5,TRBV5-1,NA,CASSQSGTTQETQYF,TGCGCCAGCAGCCAAAGCGGGACAACCCAAGAGACCCAGTACTTC
NA,TRBJ2-5,TRBV28,TRBD2,CASTDWGGLQETQYF,TGTGCCAGCACTGATTGGGGGGGTCTCCAAGAGACCCAGTACTTC
few,TRBJ1-1,TRBV5-1,NA,CASSFQDTEAFF,TGCGCCAGCAGCTTTCAGGACACTGAAGCTTTCTTT
NA,TRBJ1-6,TRBV7-2,TRBD1,CASSPGQGASYNSPLHF,TGTGCCAGCAGCCCAGGACAGGGGGCATCCTATAATTCACCCCTCCATTTT
NA,TRBJ2-4,TRBV29-1,NA,CSVEGRLAKNIQYF,TGCAGCGTTGAGGGGAGACTAGCCAAAAACATTCAGTACTTC
NA,TRBJ2-6,TRBV20-1,NA,CSAQGYGANVLTF,TGCAGTGCTCAGGGGTACGGGGCCAACGTCCTGACTTTC
few,TRBJ2-7,TRBV6-2/TRBV6-3,TRBD2,CASSYTSAGGREQYF,TGTGCCAGCAGTTACACCTCGGCGGGAGGTCGGGAGCAGTACTTC
few,TRBJ2-1,TRBV5-1,TRBD1,CASSPGQETNEQFF,TGCGCCAGCAGCCCCGGACAGGAAACTAATGAGCAGTTCTTC
NA,TRBJ2-7,TRBV11-2,NA,CASSFGPGRTAYEQYF,TGTGCCAGCAGCTTCGGACCGGGAAGGACGGCCTACGAGCAGTACTTC
many,TRBJ2-1,TRBV29-1,NA,CSVARSGEQFF,TGCAGCGTTGCACGTTCGGGGGAGCAGTTCTTC
NA,TRBJ2-1,TRBV11-1,NA,CASSLARRGEGNEQFF,TGTGCCAGCAGCTTAGCGAGGAGGGGTGAGGGCAATGAGCAGTTCTTC
few,TRBJ1-2,TRBV7-6,TRBD1,CASSRGQGRGYTF,TGTGCCAGCAGCCGGGGACAGGGACGGGGCTACACCTTC
NA,TRBJ1-3,TRBV2,NA,CASSEERKRSIYF,TGTGCCAGCAGTGAAGAGAGGAAACGGTCCATATATTTT
NA,TRBJ2-5,TRBV20-1,NA,CSARPLFRETQYF,TGCAGTGCTAGGCCCCTTTTCCGAGAGACCCAGTACTTC
NA,TRBJ2-5,TRBV10-2,NA,CASSELAQETQYF,TGCGCCAGCAGTGAACTAGCTCAAGAGACCCAGTACTTC
few,TRBJ2-7,TRBV7-9,TRBD2,CASTQGGARGEQYF,TGTGCCAGCACCCAGGGAGGGGCAAGGGGCGAGCAGTACTTC
NA,TRBJ2-5,TRBV23-1,TRBD1,CASSQTGGLQETQYF,TGCGCCAGCAGTCAAACAGGGGGCCTCCAAGAGACCCAGTACTTC
few,TRBJ2-1,TRBV5-5,TRBD1,CASTIRTGFNNEQFF,TGTGCCAGCACCATACGGACAGGGTTCAACAATGAGCAGTTCTTC
NA,TRBJ1-2,TRBV7-9,NA,CASSPRSGGAGYGYTF,TGTGCCAGCAGCCCCCGCTCGGGGGGCGCGGGCTATGGCTACACCTTC
many,TRBJ2-1,TRBV11-3,TRBD2,CASSLVPTSGSRTYNEQFF,TGTGCCAGCAGCTTAGTCCCAACTAGCGGGAGCAGGACCTACAATGAGCAGTTCTTC
NA,TRBJ2-7,TRBV5-4,NA,CASSLAQQVTYEQYF,TGTGCCAGCAGCTTGGCCCAACAGGTGACCTACGAGCAGTACTTC
NA,TRBJ2-4,TRBV28,TRBD2,CASSSRGLAGGRLNIQYF,TGTGCCAGCAGTTCCCGAGGACTAGCGGGAGGGAGGTTAAACATTCAGTACTTC
few,TRBJ1-3,TRBV7-9,NA,CASSLRDLGQLRNTIYF,TGTGCCAGCAGCCTCAGAGACTTAGGACAGCTCCGAAACACCATATATTTT
NA,TRBJ1-5,TRBV10-3,NA,CASTQEPSNQPQHF,TGTGCCTCGACACAGGAGCCTAGCAATCAGCCCCAGCATTTT
few,TRBJ2-7,TRBV5-4,NA,CASSSDYYSYEQYF,TGTGCCAGCAGCTCTGACTACTACTCCTACGAGCAGTACTTC
many,TRBJ2-3,TRBV3-1,NA,CASSPKRRESSTDTQYF,TGTGCCAGCAGCCCCAAACGACGAGAATCTAGCACAGATACGCAGTATTTT
NA,TRBJ2-5,TRBV12-3/TRBV12-4,TRBD1,CASSPGQGDSETQYF,TGTGCCAGCAGTCCGGGACAGGGTGACTCGGAGACCCAGTACTTC
many,TRBJ2-1,TRBV3-1,NA,CASSQDFQSHNEQFF,TGTGCCAGCAGCCAAGATTTCCAGTCGCACAATGAGCAGTTCTTC
few,TRBJ1-4,TRBV5-1,NA,CASSLAEGATNEKLFF,TGCGCCAGCAGCTTGGCAGAGGGGGCAACTAATGAAAAACTGTTTTTT
many,TRBJ1-2,TRBV18,NA,CASSPGDLYRYTF,TGTGCCAGCTCACCCGGGGACCTCTATCGCTACACCTTC
few,TRBJ2-5,TRBV2,TRBD1,CASSDTGGETQYF,TGTGCCAGCAGTGATACAGGGGGAGAGACCCAGTACTTC
NA,TRBJ2-2,TRBV30,NA,CAWSVLANTGELFF,TGTGCCTGGAGTGTACTAGCGAACACCGGGGAGCTGTTTTTT
NA,TRBJ2-4,TRBV21-1,NA,CASGTSVDIQYF,TGTGCCAGCGGGACATCCGTAGACATTCAGTACTTC
NA,TRBJ2-7,TRBV11-2,TRBD1,CASSLWTGGPSWQYF,TGTGCCAGCAGCTTATGGACAGGGGGGCCCTCATGGCAGTACTTC
few,TRBJ2-2,TRBV11-2,TRBD1,CASSLWDRADTGELFF,TGTGCCAGCAGTCTTTGGGACAGGGCCGACACCGGGGAGCTGTTTTTT